This T cell receptor (beta chain) was recovered during a study of T cells in Graves' hyperthyroidism and ophthalmopathy. Looking at the study overall: The authors collected peripheral blood at initial diagnosis, before any treatment.

Study-wide findings and caveats: In the blood, most expanded thyroid clonotypes above 0.001 appeared as well.

Germline CDR1 reads DFQATT; CDR2 reads SNEGSKA (reference sequence). There are 15 residues in the CDR3. The junction had 12 bases not matched to a gene; V was cut back by 6 bases and J by 7 bases. Patients between 18 and 65 years old had hyperthyroidism, newly diagnosed and lasting under 2 months. It was uncontrolled infection, other autoimmune disease, pregnancy or lactation that excluded patients. RNA transcripts served as the template for amplifying TCR beta CDR3 regions. The HTBI primer set was used in a first-round RT-PCR of the TCR CDR3. TCRdb reprocessed the multiplex PCR reads with MiXCR, giving one entry per CDR3 protein. The table includes under 700,000 distinct CDR3 sequences, about a sixth detected once. Details on this clonotype: The antigen remains unidentified.

Sequencing used blood. This clonotype originated in a woman under 30 with Graves' hyperthyroidism. The V call is TRBV20-1, the J call TRBJ2-1; 10 positions agree with TRBD2. The CDR3 DNA reads TGCAGTGCCCCTCACCTAGCGGGAGCGGGAAATGAGCAGTTCTTC. It codes for CSAPHLAGAGNEQFF.